This entry lists 17 T cell receptor beta chains sequenced from one sample in a study of Ad26.COV2.S vaccination and SARS-CoV-2 variants (dated by TCRdb to 2020 to 2023). The treatment or condition label here, explained by the study, means: about 20 received Ad26.COV2.S at low or high dose, single or two shots; five or six received placebo; per-sample allocation not given. For vaccine and placebo recipients, repertoires were sequenced using samples collected on day 63 after the first injection. Library creation used the immunoSEQ multiplex PCR assay. As stored in TCRdb, this immuneACCESS dataset retains in-frame rearrangements with V and J assigned. A fraction of the clones does not appear; measured against another copy, unresolved V genes explain less than half of the discrepancy, and the remainder lacks a known reason. Counted in this sample were some 340,000 clones; 85% of them appeared once. In total, the top ten clones hold 2.1% of the sample.

The sequences come from peripheral blood, collected in a trial of Ad26.COV2.S vaccine versus placebo. The receptors were sampled from a person between 18 and 60 years old who received the Ad26.COV2.S COVID-19 vaccine or a placebo.

This clone was counted a few times. CDR3 in DNA: TGTGCCAGCAGTAAAATGGGGAACACTGAAGCTTTCTTT. Translation gives CASSKMGNTEAFF. The gene calls are TRBV28 and TRBJ1-1; D remains unclear. The CDR3 is 13 amino acids. CDR1 and CDR2 from the germline V gene are MDHEN and SYDVKM. Trimming pared 5 bases from V and 1 base from J, leaving 8 bases between.

The J gene is TRBJ1-5, the V gene TRBV19, with a weak D call TRBD1 (5 bases). This CDR3 has 14 residues. V was trimmed by 2 bases and J by 7 bases, leaving 12 bases between them. The germline V gene encodes CDR1 LNHDA and CDR2 SQIVND (reference sequence). CDR3 in DNA: TGTGCCAGTAGTATAAGGGGATCCGGACAGCCCCAGCATTTT. Translating gives CASSIRGSGQPQHF. Filled out from reference TRBV19 and TRBJ1-5, the complete variable domain reads DGGITQSPKYLFRKEGQNVTLSCEQNLNHDAMYWYRQDPGQGLRLIYYSQIVNDFQKGDIAEGYSVSREKKESFPLTVTSAQKNPTAFYLCASSIRGSGQPQHFGDGTRLSIL.

The V gene is TRBV27, the J gene TRBJ2-1; D uncertain. V was cut by 3 bases and J by 0 bases, with 12 bases left in between. This CDR3 has 16 amino acids. Germline loops: CDR1 MNHEY, CDR2 SMNVEV (reference sequence). The CDR3 nucleotides read TGTGCCAGCAGTTTCCTCCAGACGAGCTCCTACAATGAGCAGTTCTTC. Amino acids: CASSFLQTSSYNEQFF.

This chain joins TRBV5-1 and TRBJ2-5; possibly TRBD2 for D (5 bases). Germline V CDR1 and CDR2: SGHRS, YFSETQ. The germline V and J ends were trimmed by 4 bases and 4 bases, with 11 bases remaining between them. The CDR3 is 13 amino acids. This CDR3 is CASSLGIRETQYF. CDR3 coding DNA: TGCGCCAGCAGCCTCGGGATTAGAGAGACCCAGTACTTC.

The V gene is TRBV7-3, the J gene TRBJ2-2; 9 bases are a match to TRBD1. CDR1 is SGHTA and CDR2 is FQGTGA in the germline V gene. The junction had 2 bases not matched to a gene; V was cut back by 0 bases and J by 6 bases. The CDR3 has 15 amino acids. CDR3 DNA: TGTGCCAGCAGCTTAACGGACAGGGGTTCCGGGGAGCTGTTTTTT. It encodes CASSLTDRGSGELFF.

The CDR3: CASSLRVGQGKGNTIYF. The CDR3, as DNA: TGTGCCAGCAGCTTGAGAGTAGGACAGGGAAAAGGAAACACCATATATTTT. The chain recombines TRBV7-9 with TRBJ1-3, with TRBD1 matching 8 bases. This CDR3 spans 17 amino acids. Losses at the gene ends were 3 bases for V and 4 bases for J; bases not matched to a gene: 11. CDR1 and CDR2 (germline): SEHNR, FQNEAQ (reference sequence).

V usage is TRBV14 and J usage is TRBJ1-1, with 11 nucleotides matching TRBD1. CDR1 is SGHDN and CDR2 is FVKESK in the germline V gene. This CDR3 is 17 amino acids long. V gave up 4 bases and J gave up 0 bases; unmatched junction bases: 7. For the CDR3, the DNA is TGTGCCAGCAGCCCGGACAGGGGGCCTAACATGAACACTGAAGCTTTCTTT. It translates to CASSPDRGPNMNTEAFF. Complete variable domain (other parts from reference TRBV14 and TRBJ1-1): EAGVTQFPSHSVIEKGQTVTLRCDPISGHDNLYWYRRVMGKEIKFLLHFVKESKQDESGMPNNRFLAERTGGTYSTLKVQPAELEDSGVYFCASSPDRGPNMNTEAFFGQGTRLTVV.

The chain has TRBV24-1 and TRBJ1-1, with D uncertain. CDR1 KGHDR and CDR2 SFDVKD come from the germline V gene. V shed 3 bases and J shed 4 bases, with 11 bases lying between them. CDR3 size: 14 residues. CDR3 in amino acids: CATSDGREGTEAFF. The DNA for the CDR3 is TGTGCCACCAGTGATGGGCGGGAGGGCACTGAAGCTTTCTTT.

V is TRBV6-5 and J is TRBJ2-7, with D tentatively TRBD1 (7 bases). Trimming removed 5 bases from V and 10 bases from J, with 12 bases in between. CDR1 and CDR2 (germline): MNHEY, SVGAGI. This CDR3 comprises 11 residues. CDR3 sequence reads: CASSNQGGQYF. The CDR3 DNA follows: TGTGCCAGCAGTAACCAGGGGGGACAGTACTTC.

V gene TRBV14 combines with J gene TRBJ2-2; no reliable D call. Germline V gives CDR1 SGHDN, CDR2 FVKESK. The CDR3 spans 20 residues. V was trimmed by 0 bases and J by 4 bases, leaving 24 bases between them. The CDR3 DNA sequence: TGTGCCAGCAGCCAAGATCGGTCGGTGGTTCGATACATTATCACCGGGGAGCTGTTTTTT. Translating it yields CASSQDRSVVRYIITGELFF. Variable domain in full (rest from reference TRBV14 and TRBJ2-2): EAGVTQFPSHSVIEKGQTVTLRCDPISGHDNLYWYRRVMGKEIKFLLHFVKESKQDESGMPNNRFLAERTGGTYSTLKVQPAELEDSGVYFCASSQDRSVVRYIITGELFFGEGSRLTVL.

The CDR3: CASSPWVGDTQYF. Here the CDR3 DNA reads TGTGCCAGCAGCCCGTGGGTAGGTGATACGCAGTATTTT. The chain links TRBV3-1 (or the pseudogene TRBV3-2) to TRBJ2-3, with D unclear. CDR1 and CDR2 from the germline V gene are LGHDT and YNNKEL (reference sequence). The CDR3 has 13 amino acids. Trimming cost V 4 bases and J 6 bases, with 11 bases left between them.

The rearrangement links TRBV28 to TRBJ1-5; 8 bases align to TRBD1. Germline-derived CDR1 and CDR2 are MDHEN and SYDVKM. The ends lost 3 bases at V and 4 bases at J; junction bases unmatched: 5. The CDR3 covers 15 residues. Here the CDR3 reads CASSFRGRINQPQHF. The CDR3 DNA reads TGTGCCAGCAGTTTCAGGGGGCGGATTAATCAGCCCCAGCATTTT.

This clone was counted a single time. The rearrangement joins TRBV4-2 to TRBJ1-3; 8 nucleotides agree with TRBD1. Trimming took 5 bases from V and 2 from J; bases not matched to a gene: 5. This CDR3 is 15 amino acids long. Germline CDR1 is LGHNA and CDR2 is YNFKEQ. In DNA form, the CDR3 reads TGTGCCAGCAGCTCTGACAGGGGCCCTGGAAACACCATATATTTT. This gives the protein CASSSDRGPGNTIYF.

This rearrangement joins TRBV5-1 to TRBJ1-1, with D unresolved. CDR1 and CDR2 from the germline V gene are SGHRS and YFSETQ. Between the trimmed V and J ends, which lost 2 bases and 0 bases, there was a span of 5 bases. The CDR3 sequence is 13 residues long. The CDR3 protein is CASSLQLNTEAFF. DNA for the CDR3: TGCGCCAGCAGCTTACAGCTGAACACTGAAGCTTTCTTT.

The V call is TRBV7-9, the J call TRBJ2-3; D unclear. Germline lookup yields CDR1 SEHNR and CDR2 FQNEAQ (reference sequence). Trimming took off 0 bases at V and 1 base at J, with 5 bases between the two ends. The CDR3 extends over 14 amino acids. The CDR3 here is CASSLAARTDTQYF. DNA for the CDR3: TGTGCCAGCAGCTTAGCGGCTCGCACAGATACGCAGTATTTT.

The chain couples TRBV7-2 to TRBJ1-1; perhaps TRBD1 as D (6 bases). Germline V lookup: CDR1 SGHTA, CDR2 FQGNSA. V was pared by 5 bases and J by 4 bases, with 14 bases between. The CDR3 is made up of 14 amino acids. For the CDR3, the DNA is TGTGCCAGCAGCATTGAGATCAGGGGCACTGAAGCTTTCTTT. Translation: CASSIEIRGTEAFF.

This chain connects TRBV28 to TRBJ2-7, with 9 bases matching TRBD1. The CDR3 totals 15 residues. The germline V gene encodes CDR1 MDHEN and CDR2 SYDVKM. V shed 6 bases and J 6 bases; nucleotides not matched to a gene: 12. Here the CDR3 DNA reads TGTGCCAGCAGCAAACAAGGGACAGGGCTCGGCGAGCAGTACTTC. Its translation: CASSKQGTGLGEQYF.